This T cell receptor beta chain appears in the sequencing data of a study of blood T cells in healthy people across ages. Next came a second PCR, run for about 7 to 12 cycles, which used a sample-barcoded 5' primer along with a J-beta primer mix. TCRdb called the 5' RACE reads again in MiXCR, with one record for every CDR3 protein. Of about 1.4 million distinct CDR3 sequences listed, 59% are singletons. This clonotype was recorded a few times. The sequencing sample was made of blood. The receptor comes from a man aged 18 to 35 in good health.

The CDR3 nucleotides read TGCAGTGCTAGTTCGACAGGGGGCTACAATGAGCAGTTCTTC. This encodes CSASSTGGYNEQFF. The V call is TRBV20-1, the J call TRBJ2-1; 9 nucleotides agree with TRBD1. This CDR3 has 14 residues. Germline V CDR1 and CDR2: DFQATT, SNEGSKA (reference sequence). V shed 3 bases and J 3 bases; nucleotides not matched to a gene: 3.